These 17 T cell receptor beta chains came from one sample sequenced in a study of blood T cell repertoires in COVID-19. Produced via immunoSEQ multiplex PCR; TCRdb's table is partial and in-frame only. The table shows about 180,000 clones, with 80% to 85% occurring only once. Sequencing used peripheral blood. These receptors all come from a man aged 18 to 30 with active or convalescent COVID-19.

The chain is built from TRBV6-5 and TRBJ1-4; D gene ambiguous. Per germline, CDR1 MNHEY and CDR2 SVGAGI. This CDR3 spans 14 amino acids. Deletions cut 0 bases from V and 6 bases from J, with 8 bases between. The CDR3 here is CASSYSGLYEKLFF. The DNA of the CDR3 is TGTGCCAGCAGTTACTCGGGCCTTTATGAAAAACTGTTTTTT.

The chain carries TRBV18 and TRBJ2-1, with 12 bases lining up with TRBD2. The CDR3 has 16 amino acids. J gave up 1 base and V 6 bases, and 4 bases lay outside the gene matches. The germline V gene encodes CDR1 KGHSH and CDR2 LQKENI. Here the CDR3 reads CASSALAGGSYNEQFF. CDR3 sequence (DNA): TGTGCCAGCTCCGCACTAGCGGGAGGATCCTACAATGAGCAGTTCTTC.

This clone was seen once. This chain links TRBV7-9 with TRBJ2-5; D ambiguous. Germline V gene lookup returns CDR1 SEHNR and CDR2 FQNEAQ (reference sequence). This CDR3 spans 14 amino acids. V lost 1 base and J 1 base, leaving 7 bases between the germline ends. The DNA of the CDR3 is TGTGCCAGCAGCTTAGGGAGTGCCCAAGAGACCCAGTACTTC. This encodes CASSLGSAQETQYF.

The chain combines TRBV7-2 with TRBJ1-1, with D unresolved. V lost 1 base to trimming and J lost 3 bases, with 6 bases between them. Germline V CDR1 and CDR2: SGHTA, FQGNSA. The CDR3 extends over 13 amino acids. The CDR3 protein is CASSLGRYTEAFF. DNA of the CDR3: TGTGCCAGCAGCTTAGGTAGATACACTGAAGCTTTCTTT.

This chain joins TRBV6-2 or TRBV6-3 and TRBJ2-7; 10 nucleotides align to TRBD2. The CDR3 contains 17 residues. Trimming at V came to 4 bases and at J to 2 bases, leaving 11 bases not matched to a gene. Per germline, CDR1 MNHEY and CDR2 SVGEGT. CDR3: CASSLNIWTSGTYEQYF. The DNA of the CDR3 is TGTGCCAGCAGTTTAAACATTTGGACTAGCGGTACCTACGAGCAGTACTTC.

This clone occurred a few times. The chain is built from TRBV30 and TRBJ1-1; maybe TRBD1 (6 bases). Trimming removed 3 bases from V and 4 bases from J, with 12 bases in between. The CDR3 covers 13 residues. The germline V gene has CDR1 GTSNPN and CDR2 SVGIG (reference sequence). CDR3 protein: CAWSLRGGTEAFF. The DNA for the CDR3 is TGTGCCTGGAGCCTACGAGGGGGCACTGAAGCTTTCTTT.

The chain recombines TRBV14 with TRBJ1-1; D gene unclear. The CDR3 has 13 amino acids. Germline lookup yields CDR1 SGHDN and CDR2 FVKESK. The germline V and J ends were trimmed by 8 bases and 4 bases, with 14 bases remaining between them. In DNA form, the CDR3 reads TGTGCCAGCCGACCAGGTGGAGGCACTGAAGCTTTCTTT. Its translation is CASRPGGGTEAFF.

V gene TRBV28 combines with J gene TRBJ1-5; D is unresolved. Germline assignment: CDR1 MDHEN and CDR2 SYDVKM. V was cut by 4 bases and J by 5 bases, with 12 bases left in between. This CDR3 comprises 14 residues. The DNA of the CDR3 is TGTGCCAGCAGTTCCTTGGACGGGGATCAGCCCCAGCATTTT. Amino acids: CASSSLDGDQPQHF.

The chain has TRBV6-2 or TRBV6-3 and TRBJ2-4; 9 nucleotides match TRBD2. CDR1 and CDR2 from the germline V gene are MNHEY and SVGEGT. After removal of 5 bases from V and 7 bases from J, the junction contained 9 bases not matched to a gene. CDR3 length: 15 residues. Here the CDR3 reads CASSPQGGGVNIQYF. The CDR3 nucleotides read TGTGCCAGCAGTCCCCAGGGCGGGGGGGTGAACATTCAGTACTTC.

This clone was detected a few times. The chain combines TRBV7-2 with TRBJ2-3; the match to TRBD2 covers 9 bases. The ends lost 4 bases at V and 2 bases at J; junction bases unmatched: 7. Per the germline V gene, CDR1 is SGHTA and CDR2 is FQGNSA. This CDR3 is built from 16 residues. The CDR3 here is CASSSQTSGVTDTQYF. The CDR3 DNA sequence: TGTGCCAGCAGCTCCCAGACTAGCGGAGTCACAGATACGCAGTATTTT.

This chain connects TRBV19 to TRBJ2-1; 7 bases are shared with TRBD2. Per germline, CDR1 LNHDA and CDR2 SQIVND (reference sequence). Unmatched junction bases numbered 6, after V lost 1 base and J lost 3 bases. This CDR3 spans 16 amino acids. The CDR3 is CASSIGGLAVYNEQFF. CDR3 nucleotide sequence: TGTGCCAGTAGTATAGGGGGCCTAGCGGTCTACAATGAGCAGTTCTTC. Variable domain in full (rest from reference TRBV19 and TRBJ2-1): DGGITQSPKYLFRKEGQNVTLSCEQNLNHDAMYWYRQDPGQGLRLIYYSQIVNDFQKGDIAEGYSVSREKKESFPLTVTSAQKNPTAFYLCASSIGGLAVYNEQFFGPGTRLTVL.

The chain uses TRBV6-5 and TRBJ1-2, with TRBD1 matching 7 bases. Per germline, CDR1 MNHEY and CDR2 SVGAGI. The ends lost 6 bases at V and 1 base at J; junction bases unmatched: 8. The CDR3 has 15 amino acids. The CDR3 DNA is TGTGCCAGCAGGGTGACCAGGGGGGATAACTATGGCTACACCTTC. Its translation is CASRVTRGDNYGYTF.

The chain combines TRBV9 with TRBJ2-7; TRBD1 might be the D (6 bases). Germline V gives CDR1 SGDLS, CDR2 YYNGEE. Trimming stripped 2 bases from V and 5 bases from J, with 11 bases between. The CDR3 runs 13 residues. This CDR3 is CASSVGHFDEQYF. CDR3 sequence (DNA): TGTGCCAGCAGCGTGGGACATTTCGACGAGCAGTACTTC.

This chain links TRBV7-9 with TRBJ2-3; 8 nucleotides match TRBD2. The CDR3 totals 16 residues. The germline CDR1 and CDR2 sequences are SEHNR and FQNEAQ (reference sequence). Trimming at V came to 1 base and at J to 4 bases, leaving 7 bases not matched to a gene. CDR3 sequence: CASSLVLAGYPDTQYF. CDR3 nucleotide sequence: TGTGCCAGCAGCTTAGTTCTAGCGGGTTACCCAGATACGCAGTATTTT.

The rearrangement links TRBV21-1 to TRBJ2-7; the table's D call of TRBD2 was not tested on the DNA. TRBV21-1 is a known pseudogene. The CDR3 has 15 residues. The CDR3 region has the DNA TGTGCCAGCAGATCAACTCCTGGTTGGTCCTACGAGCAGTACTTC. It translates to CASRSTPGWSYEQYF.

The V and J genes are TRBV30 and TRBJ1-2; D is unresolved. Germline lookup yields CDR1 GTSNPN and CDR2 SVGIG (reference sequence). The CDR3 spans 16 residues. V was pared by 0 bases and J by 3 bases, with 17 bases between. The CDR3 loop reads CAWSVSRIGLYYGYTF. The CDR3 region has the DNA TGTGCCTGGAGTGTTTCCAGGATTGGCCTCTACTATGGCTACACCTTC.

The chain has TRBV9 and TRBJ2-3; no clear D gene. The germline V and J ends were trimmed by 4 bases and 6 bases, with 18 bases remaining between them. The CDR3 has 15 residues. CDR1 is SGDLS and CDR2 is YYNGEE in the germline V gene. The CDR3 here is CASSPRVAPRDTQYF. As DNA, the CDR3 is TGTGCCAGCAGCCCCCGCGTAGCACCCCGGGATACGCAGTATTTT.